Many counts were recorded for the clone carrying this T cell receptor beta chain. Its antigen is undetermined. The V and J ends lost 2 bases and 2 bases respectively, with 7 bases between them. This CDR3 is 13 amino acids long. CDR1 SGDLS and CDR2 YYNGEE come from the germline V gene. The record originates from a study of neurological immune-mediated disorders. Study-level results: When the repertoires were grouped phylogenetically, those of 18 of the 34 multiple sclerosis patients came together in a single cluster of related CDR3 sequences, which points to a possible repertoire-level signature.

TCRdb fed the 5' RACE reads into MiXCR, producing one record per CDR3 protein. The repertoire holds 55,000 to 75,000 distinct CDR3 sequences, with 2% to 3% as singletons. This TCR came from a man aged 50 or older with multiple sclerosis. The specimen was PBMCs. The chain has TRBV9 and TRBJ1-1; D is uncertain. CDR3 loop: CASSVATNTEAFF. CDR3 sequence (DNA): TGTGCCAGCAGCGTTGCCACCAACACTGAAGCTTTCTTT.